Each of the 18 T cell receptor beta chains below was sequenced from the same sample in a study of cytomegalovirus exposure and HLA in healthy donors. Use of 60 Vbeta and 13 Jbeta primers characterized the PCR. TCRdb's table, derived via immunoSEQ multiplex PCR, lists solely in-frame clones and lacks some. The table lists about 130,000 clones, roughly 70% of them singletons. The sample consisted of PBMCs. These receptors all stem from a man between 25 and 39 years old in good health and CMV-seronegative.

This clone turned up a few times. This rearrangement joins TRBV15 to TRBJ2-3, with 9 bases lining up with TRBD2. Losses at the gene ends were 4 bases for V and 4 bases for J; bases not matched to a gene: 6. Looked up from germline, CDR1 is LNHNV and CDR2 is YYDKDF (reference sequence). The CDR3 covers 15 residues. The CDR3 protein is CATSNLAGVPDTQYF. CDR3 nucleotides: TGTGCCACCAGCAATTTAGCGGGAGTTCCAGATACGCAGTATTTT.

In this sample, this clone turned up a few times. The V call is TRBV11-2, the J call TRBJ2-5, with TRBD1 matching over 9 bases. This CDR3 has 16 residues. V lost 3 bases and J lost 8; bases outside the gene matches: 13. The germline gives CDR1 SGHAT, CDR2 FQNNGV. The CDR3 sequence: CASSFTLTGQGFTQYF. Here the CDR3 DNA reads TGTGCCAGCAGCTTTACACTGACGGGACAGGGATTTACCCAGTACTTC.

The chain recombines TRBV15 with TRBJ2-3, with TRBD2 identical over 9 bases. Germline-derived CDR1 and CDR2 are LNHNV and YYDKDF (reference sequence). With V trimmed by 1 base and J by 1 base, 12 bases remained unmatched. The CDR3 covers 19 residues. CDR3 coding DNA: TGTGCCACCAGCAGAGCCAGACTAGCGGAGGGATTCGGCACAGATACGCAGTATTTT. It yields the protein CATSRARLAEGFGTDTQYF.

The DNA for the CDR3 is TGTGCCAGCAGCCCATCCTCTTTAACAGGTCATGGAACTAATGAAAAACTGTTTTTT. Translation gives CASSPSSLTGHGTNEKLFF. V is TRBV7-9 and J is TRBJ1-4; D is possibly TRBD1 (5 bases). The CDR3 has 19 amino acids. The germline V gene encodes CDR1 SEHNR and CDR2 FQNEAQ (reference sequence). V lost 5 bases, J lost 1 base, and 23 bases lay in between.

The chain employs TRBV7-8 and TRBJ2-2; D unclear. This CDR3 has 16 residues. Per germline, CDR1 SGHVS and CDR2 FQNEAQ. The germline V and J ends were trimmed by 5 bases and 2 bases, with 15 bases remaining between them. The CDR3 loop is CASSQLSRINTGELFF. The CDR3 DNA sequence: TGTGCCAGCAGCCAACTTTCCCGAATAAACACCGGGGAGCTGTTTTTT.

For the CDR3, the DNA is TGTGCCAGCTCGTCCGGTCCAGGGGTTAGCAATCAGCCCCAGCATTTT. It yields the protein CASSSGPGVSNQPQHF. The V and J genes are TRBV5-6 and TRBJ1-5; D is possibly TRBD1 (6 bases). This CDR3 spans 16 amino acids. Trimming removed 7 bases at V and 0 bases at J, with 17 bases between. Germline CDR1 and CDR2: SGHDT and YYEEEE.

The chain carries TRBV7-9 and TRBJ1-5; 7 bases match TRBD1. The germline CDR1 and CDR2 sequences are SEHNR and FQNEAQ (reference sequence). The V and J ends lost 6 bases and 7 bases, in that order; junction bases with no gene match: 12. The CDR3 sequence is 15 residues long. The CDR3 coding sequence is TGTGCCAGCAGTCCCACAGGGGTAAAGAGACAGCCCCAGCATTTT. Its protein is CASSPTGVKRQPQHF.

V and J are TRBV30 and TRBJ1-2; a weak D match, TRBD1 (6 bases). Trimming took off 4 bases at V and 3 bases at J, with 15 bases between the two ends. Germline assignment: CDR1 GTSNPN and CDR2 SVGIG (reference sequence). The length of the CDR3 is 14 residues. The CDR3 coding sequence is TGTGCCTGGACCCGGACAGACGACCACTATGGCTACACCTTC. This encodes CAWTRTDDHYGYTF.

This clone was observed a single time. The chain employs TRBV11-2 and TRBJ1-2; 9 bases agree with TRBD1. CDR3 length: 13 residues. Germline V gene lookup returns CDR1 SGHAT and CDR2 FQNNGV. Losses at the gene ends were 2 bases for V and 13 bases for J; bases not matched to a gene: 8. CDR3: CASSLTYADRGTF. The CDR3 nucleotides are TGTGCCAGCAGCTTAACTTACGCGGACAGGGGCACCTTC. Combining the CDR3 with reference TRBV11-2 and TRBJ1-2 gives the whole variable domain EAGVAQSPRYKIIEKRQSVAFWCNPISGHATLYWYQQILGQGPKLLIQFQNNGVVDDSQLPKDRFSAERLKGVDSTLKIQPAKLEDSAVYLCASSLTYADRGTFGSGTRLTVV.

The chain recombines TRBV2 with TRBJ2-3, with D perhaps matching TRBD1 (6 bases). The CDR3 runs to 15 residues. The germline CDR1 and CDR2 sequences are SNHLY and FYNNEI. The V and J ends lost 3 bases and 2 bases respectively, with 12 bases between them. CDR3 coding DNA: TGTGCCAGCAGTGAGGGGACACCCCTCACAGATACGCAGTATTTT. The encoded protein is CASSEGTPLTDTQYF.

The genes are TRBV6-1 and TRBJ2-7; TRBD1 is a possible D gene (6 bases). V dropped 6 bases and J dropped 1 base, with 13 bases sitting between them. This CDR3 region has 14 residues. CDR1 MNHNS and CDR2 SASEGT come from the germline V gene. For the CDR3, the DNA is TGTGCCAGCAGGGCGAGGGGGTCGTCCTACGAGCAGTACTTC. Amino acid sequence: CASRARGSSYEQYF.

The chain is built from TRBV4-1 and TRBJ2-7, with 7 nucleotides matching TRBD2. Germline V gene sequence: CDR1 MGHRA, CDR2 YSYEKL. Trimming at V came to 4 bases and at J to 3 bases, leaving 6 bases not matched to a gene. The length of the CDR3 is 14 residues. The CDR3 loop reads CASSPGGEGYEQYF. The DNA of the CDR3 is TGCGCCAGCAGCCCAGGAGGGGAGGGCTACGAGCAGTACTTC.

Of note for this clone: A junction boundary mismatches the germline segment, possibly from a read error. The chain employs TRBV7-8 and TRBJ1-5, with 7 bases matching TRBD1. Per germline, CDR1 SGHVS and CDR2 FQNEAQ. This CDR3 has 16 amino acids. CDR3 bases: TGTGCCAGCAGTTTAGGGACAGTCTATAGCAATCAGCCCCAGCATTTT. Amino acids: CASSLGTVYSNQPQHF. The variable domain in full, with the rest retrieved from reference TRBV7-8 and TRBJ1-5, is GAGVSQSPRYKVAKRGQDVALRCDPISGHVSLFWYQQALGQGPEFLTYFQNEAQLDKSGLPSDRFFAERPEGSVSTLKIQRTQQEDSAVYLCASSLGTVYSNQPQHFGDGTRLSIL.

The chain employs TRBV6-5 and TRBJ1-6; no definite D call. The germline V gene has CDR1 MNHEY and CDR2 SVGAGI. V was pared by 6 bases and J by 9 bases, with 12 bases between. This CDR3 has 13 amino acids. CDR3 DNA sequence: TGTGCCAGCAGGGATTCCGGGATTTCACCCCTCCACTTT. This gives the protein CASRDSGISPLHF.

DNA of the CDR3: TGCGCCAGCAGCTTGGAATCTAGCGGGAGAGTAGATACGCAGTATTTT. Translated, it gives CASSLESSGRVDTQYF. V and J are TRBV5-1 and TRBJ2-3, with 10 bases lining up with TRBD2. The CDR3 contains 16 residues. Germline V gene lookup returns CDR1 SGHRS and CDR2 YFSETQ. J lost 5 bases, V lost 0 bases, and 6 bases had no gene match.

The V call is TRBV28, the J call TRBJ1-5; 7 bases are shared with TRBD1. The CDR3 length is 15 residues. Germline CDR1 is MDHEN and CDR2 is SYDVKM. V lost 7 bases, J lost 1 base, and 7 bases stayed unmatched. CDR3 protein: CASTVQQGSNQPQHF. The CDR3 DNA sequence: TGTGCCAGCACCGTCCAACAGGGGAGCAATCAGCCCCAGCATTTT.

About this clone: The junction differs from germline at one of its ends, possibly a read error. The chain is built from TRBV5-4 and TRBJ1-4, with 9 bases identical to TRBD1. The CDR3 has 14 residues. The germline V gene encodes CDR1 SGHNT and CDR2 YYREEE (reference sequence). CDR3 amino acids: CASSPQGAKEKLFF. The CDR3 coding sequence is TGTGCCAGCAGCCCACAGGGGGCTAAGGAAAAACTGTTTTTT.

The CDR3 sequence: CASSVTRGNTEAFF. The CDR3, as DNA: TGTGCCAGCAGTGTTACCAGGGGTAACACTGAAGCTTTCTTT. This chain joins TRBV2 and TRBJ1-1; perhaps TRBD1 as D (6 bases). Germline loops: CDR1 SNHLY, CDR2 FYNNEI. V was clipped by 4 bases and J by 2 bases, with 11 bases between them. The CDR3 is 14 residues long. The variable domain in full, with the rest retrieved from reference TRBV2 and TRBJ1-1, is EPEVTQTPSHQVTQMGQEVILRCVPISNHLYFYWYRQILGQKVEFLVSFYNNEISEKSEIFDDQFSVERPDGSNFTLKIRSTKLEDSAMYFCASSVTRGNTEAFFGQGTRLTVV.